This T cell receptor beta chain was documented in a study of monozygotic twins with inflammatory bowel disease (dated by TCRdb to the late 2010s). As for the study more broadly: A total of 28 monozygotic twin pairs were included in the full study, comprising nine German pairs (four IBD-concordant, five IBD-discordant) and 19 IBD-discordant Danish pairs. The search for disease-associated traits relied mainly on comparing IBD patients with their genetically identical healthy co-twins within discordant pairs. Each individual had, on average, about 151 000 unique TCRalpha sequences and 181 000 unique TCRbeta sequences available for analysis. Broad study findings and their caveats: Repertoire similarity did not differ between concordant and discordant twins, possibly due to limited statistical power. Background noise and inter-individual variability may have been introduced into the repertoires by the differing immunosuppressive treatments among patients. No single strong signal or clonotype linked to IBD turned up in the results, so the idea that one exists was not supported. IBD patients shared fewer clonotypes with other individuals than healthy twins did, most markedly in patients showing signs of disease activity. The analysis was unable to tell apart different T cell subtypes. TCRbeta repertoire diversity, by inverse Simpson index, was decreased in IBD patients compared with their healthy co-twins.

Concerning this clonotype: No antigen is known for it.

From each donor, an approximately 2.5 ml peripheral blood sample was collected into PAXgene tubes and stored at -80 degrees C. Total RNA was isolated from whole blood with the PAXgene blood miRNA kit on an automated QIAcube, without T cell sorting. Peripheral blood from monozygotic twin pairs who were concordant or discordant for inflammatory bowel disease underwent deep TCRalpha and TCRbeta repertoire profiling using unique molecular barcoding. Smoking habits were recorded for all twin pairs, and individuals were classified as current, former or never smokers. The method behind the library was 5' RACE. The input for every TCR library was roughly 4,000 ng of total RNA. cDNA was synthesized with SMARTScribe reverse transcriptase in eight separate reactions per sample. During cDNA synthesis, template switching introduced unique molecular identifiers that contained a 6-nucleotide sample barcode. Two nested PCRs of roughly 16 and 10 cycles amplified the TCRalpha and TCRbeta cDNA, and bead purification followed each PCR. Before amplification, cDNA was treated with uracil DNA-glycosylase and purified using the QIAquick PCR purification kit. The second PCR added Illumina TruSeq-compatible adapters along with sample-specific barcodes. TapeStation and Qubit were used to check library quality and concentration, and roughly 4.6 ng of each library was pooled. Sequencing of the pooled libraries was done on an Illumina HiSeq2500 single-index Rapid Run using custom sequencing primers and 2 x 100 bp reads. The study's processing was this. UMI-based consensus assembly with MiGEC version 1.2.6 was used to correct PCR and sequencing errors. V(D)J alignment, clonotype assembly and CDR3 extraction were performed with MiXCR version 2.1.1. To normalise gene usage, clonotype sharing and MAIT/NKT TCR abundance, the top 1000, 10 000 and 20 000 clonotypes in each sample were analysed. Diversity was computed as the inverse Simpson index with the vegan R package after downsampling to 27 000 UMIs. Paired Mann-Whitney U tests were applied to discordant twin pairs, with Benjamini-Hochberg correction for multiple testing. After the reads were reprocessed by TCRdb, one entry was made per CDR3 protein sequence, with no DNA. These V and J calls originate from TCRdb's pipeline instead of the authors' own analysis. The table for this sample records a few hundred thousand distinct CDR3 sequences. Of the sample, 2.5% to 3% falls within the top ten clones.

Taken from the germline V gene, the CDR1 and CDR2 loops are MRHNA and SNTAGT. Spanning cysteine to phenylalanine, the CDR3 consists of 13 amino acids. No DNA sequence is on record. The chain joins TRBV6-4 to TRBJ1-1. The receptor comes from a human donor with ulcerative colitis or Crohn's disease, or a healthy co-twin of an affected twin (not recorded which). The sequencing input was blood. CDR3 reads: CASSAEMNTEAFF.